Following are 9 T cell receptor beta chains from one sample sequenced in a study of T cells in Graves' hyperthyroidism and ophthalmopathy. The source material, RNA transcripts, was used to amplify TCR beta CDR3 regions. A first-round RT-PCR of the TCR CDR3 used the HTBI primer set. TCRdb reanalysed the multiplex PCR reads using MiXCR and keeps one entry per CDR3 protein. This table has some 250,000 distinct CDR3 sequences, 14% to 15% appearing once. Sequenced material: blood. The source is a woman aged 40 to 50 with Graves' hyperthyroidism that later progressed to Graves' ophthalmopathy.

This clonotype was seen repeatedly, ten times or more. The V call is TRBV25-1, the J call TRBJ2-7, with 7 bases lining up with TRBD1. The CDR3 spans 15 residues. Trimming removed 5 bases from V and 3 bases from J; junction bases left unmatched: 10. Germline values: CDR1 MGHDK, CDR2 SYGVNS. This CDR3 is CASSQVGQGVYEQYF. CDR3 nucleotide sequence: TGTGCCAGCAGTCAAGTGGGGCAGGGGGTCTACGAGCAGTACTTC.

The rearrangement links TRBV4-2 to TRBJ2-5; D call uncertain. This CDR3 has 13 residues. In germline, CDR1 is LGHNA, CDR2 YNFKEQ. Trimming left V 4 bases short and J 5 bases short, with 11 bases between. The CDR3: CASSPRWWETQYF. The DNA for the CDR3 is TGTGCCAGCAGCCCTCGTTGGTGGGAGACCCAGTACTTC.

As to this clonotype: With a much larger clone just one base away, this may be a read error. CDR3 sequence reads: CASSQGPRDTGAFF. The CDR3 DNA follows: TGCGCCAGCAGCCAAGGGCCGAGAGACACTGGAGCTTTCTTT. The chain couples TRBV4-1 to TRBJ1-1, with unresolved D. The germline V gene has CDR1 MGHRA and CDR2 YSYEKL. There are 14 residues in the CDR3.

The rearrangement uses TRBV10-3 and TRBJ2-5; 14 bases map to TRBD2. V was clipped by 10 bases and J by 4 bases; unmatched bases: 17. This CDR3 spans 18 amino acids. The germline gives CDR1 ENHRY, CDR2 SYGVKD. This CDR3 reads CATNPGTSGSSGRETQYF. CDR3 coding DNA: TGTGCCACCAACCCCGGGACTAGCGGGAGTAGCGGGAGAGAGACCCAGTACTTC.

This clonotype was picked up a small number of times. This chain uses TRBV20-1 with TRBJ1-4; perhaps TRBD1 as D (5 bases). The V end was cut by 3 bases, the J end by 8 bases, with 16 bases between. The CDR3 has 14 amino acids. Germline-derived CDR1 and CDR2 are DFQATT and SNEGSKA (reference sequence). The CDR3 DNA reads TGCAGTGCTAGGCTGACAGAGAAGAAAGAAAAACTGTTTTTT. This sequence encodes CSARLTEKKEKLFF.

This clonotype was picked up many times. The gene calls are TRBV28 and TRBJ1-4; tentatively, D is TRBD1 (5 bases). This CDR3 contains 14 residues. V gave up 5 bases and J gave up 4 bases, with 11 bases separating them. Per germline, CDR1 MDHEN and CDR2 SYDVKM. The chain's CDR3 is CASSPTAFNEKLFF. Here the CDR3 DNA reads TGTGCCAGCAGTCCGACAGCCTTTAATGAAAAACTGTTTTTT.

The chain uses TRBV15 and TRBJ1-3; D unresolved. The CDR3 extends over 13 amino acids. V lost 4 bases, J lost 6 bases, and 10 bases lay in between. The germline CDR1 and CDR2 sequences are LNHNV and YYDKDF (reference sequence). In DNA, the CDR3 is TGTGCCACCAGCAACGAAGTGCCAAACACCATATATTTT. Translating it yields CATSNEVPNTIYF. Full variable domain (remainder filled in from reference TRBV15 and TRBJ1-3): DAMVIQNPRYQVTQFGKPVTLSCSQTLNHNVMYWYQQKSSQAPKLLFHYYDKDFNNEADTPDNFQSRRPNTSFCFLDIRSPGLGDTAMYLCATSNEVPNTIYFGEGSWLTVV.

This clonotype was detected ten times or more. The gene calls are TRBV28 and TRBJ2-3; 9 nucleotides match TRBD1. The V segment lost 1 base and the J segment 3 bases; nucleotides outside the gene matches: 2. The CDR3 contains 15 residues. The germline V gene has CDR1 MDHEN and CDR2 SYDVKM. CDR3 bases: TGTGCCAGCAGTTTATACGGACAGGGGACAGATACGCAGTATTTT. This codes for CASSLYGQGTDTQYF.

This clonotype was seen at least ten times. This CDR3 is CASSHESGSWYEQYF. The CDR3 nucleotides read TGTGCCAGCAGCCACGAAAGCGGGAGCTGGTACGAGCAGTACTTC. This chain joins TRBV28 and TRBJ2-7; 8 bases align to TRBD2. CDR1 MDHEN and CDR2 SYDVKM come from the germline V gene. The J segment lost 4 bases and the V segment lost 6 bases, leaving 11 bases of the junction unmatched. The CDR3 covers 15 residues.